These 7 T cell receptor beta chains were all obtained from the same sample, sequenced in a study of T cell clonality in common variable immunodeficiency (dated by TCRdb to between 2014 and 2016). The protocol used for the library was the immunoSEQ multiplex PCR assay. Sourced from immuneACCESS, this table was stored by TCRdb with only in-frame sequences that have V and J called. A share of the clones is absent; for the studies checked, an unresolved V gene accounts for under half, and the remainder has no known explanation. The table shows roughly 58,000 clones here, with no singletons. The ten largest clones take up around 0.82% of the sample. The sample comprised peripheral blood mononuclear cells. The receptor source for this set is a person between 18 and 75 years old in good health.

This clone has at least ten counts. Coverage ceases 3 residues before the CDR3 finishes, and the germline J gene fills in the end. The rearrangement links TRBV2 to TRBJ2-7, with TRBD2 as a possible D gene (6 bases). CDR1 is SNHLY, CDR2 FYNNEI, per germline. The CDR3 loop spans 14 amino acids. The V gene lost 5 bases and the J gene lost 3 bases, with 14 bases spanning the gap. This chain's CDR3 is CASSQEGLNYEQYF. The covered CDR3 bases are TGTGCCAGCAGTCAGGAGGGACTGAACTACGAG.

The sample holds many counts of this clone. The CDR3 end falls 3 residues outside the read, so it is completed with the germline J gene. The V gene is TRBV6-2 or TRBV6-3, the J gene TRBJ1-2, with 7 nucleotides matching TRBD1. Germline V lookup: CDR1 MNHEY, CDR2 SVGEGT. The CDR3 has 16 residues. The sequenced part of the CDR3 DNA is TGTGCCAGCAGTTACAGTTCTAGTGACGTGACAGGGGGC. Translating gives CASSYSSSDVTGG. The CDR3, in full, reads CASSYSSSDVTGGYTF.

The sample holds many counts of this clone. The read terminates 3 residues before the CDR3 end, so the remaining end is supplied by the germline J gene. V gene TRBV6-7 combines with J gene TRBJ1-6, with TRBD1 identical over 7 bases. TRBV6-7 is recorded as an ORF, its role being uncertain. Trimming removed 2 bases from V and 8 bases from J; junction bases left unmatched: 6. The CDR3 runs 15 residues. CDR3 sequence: CASSYETGYHSPLHF. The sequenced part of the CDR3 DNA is TGTGCCAGCAGTTACGAGACAGGGTATCATTCACCC.

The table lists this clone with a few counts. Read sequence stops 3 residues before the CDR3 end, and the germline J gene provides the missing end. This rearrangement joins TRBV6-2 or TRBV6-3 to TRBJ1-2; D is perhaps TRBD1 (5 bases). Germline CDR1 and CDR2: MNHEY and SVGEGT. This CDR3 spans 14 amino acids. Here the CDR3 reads CASSTSVGLNDYTF. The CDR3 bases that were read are TGTGCCAGCAGTACTAGCGTGGGACTCAATGAC.

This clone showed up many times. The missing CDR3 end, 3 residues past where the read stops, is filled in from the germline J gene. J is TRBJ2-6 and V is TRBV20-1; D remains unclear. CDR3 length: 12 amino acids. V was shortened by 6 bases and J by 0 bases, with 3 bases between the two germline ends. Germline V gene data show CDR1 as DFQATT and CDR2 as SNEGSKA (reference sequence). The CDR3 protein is CSARSGANVLTF. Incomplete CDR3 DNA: TGCAGTGCCCGCTCTGGGGCCAACGTC.

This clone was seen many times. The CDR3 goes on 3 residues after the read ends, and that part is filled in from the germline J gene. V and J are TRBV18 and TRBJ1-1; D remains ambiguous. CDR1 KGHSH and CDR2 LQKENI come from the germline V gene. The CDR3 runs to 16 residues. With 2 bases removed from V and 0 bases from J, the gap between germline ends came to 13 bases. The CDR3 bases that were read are TGTGCCAGCTCACCATCACAGCACAATTTGAACACTGAA. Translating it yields CASSPSQHNLNTE. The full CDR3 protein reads CASSPSQHNLNTEAFF.

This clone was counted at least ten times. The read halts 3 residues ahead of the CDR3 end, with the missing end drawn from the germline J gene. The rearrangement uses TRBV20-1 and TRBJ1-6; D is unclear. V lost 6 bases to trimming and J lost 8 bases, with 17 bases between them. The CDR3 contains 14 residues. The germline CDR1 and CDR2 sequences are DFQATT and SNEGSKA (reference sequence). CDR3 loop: CSAAPSQVDSPLHF. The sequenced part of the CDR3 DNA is TGCAGTGCCGCACCCTCCCAGGTGGATTCACCC.